The 5 T cell receptor beta chains below were found in one sample sequenced in a study of T cell responses to AZD1222 COVID-19 vaccine. Method: immunoSEQ multiplex PCR; TCRdb's copy keeps in-frame clones and lacks some. The table records around 110,000 clones, about 93% of them present only once. The sequencing here drew on peripheral blood, taken on day 0 of AZD1222 vaccination. The receptors were gathered from an adult in good health.

This clone was counted a single time. The genes are TRBV9 and TRBJ1-4; a weak D match, TRBD1 (6 bases). The CDR3 covers 14 residues. Trimming shortened V by 3 bases and J by 8 bases, and 14 bases separated the two germline ends. The germline V gene encodes CDR1 SGDLS and CDR2 YYNGEE. The CDR3 sequence is CASSAGRTAEKLFF. CDR3 in DNA: TGTGCCAGCAGCGCGGGACGGACAGCAGAAAAACTGTTTTTT.

As for this clone: Within the sample, other DNA sequences also encode this same CDR3. The V call is TRBV5-8, the J call TRBJ2-7; either TRBD1 or TRBD2 may supply D (5 bases each). Germline V CDR1 and CDR2: SGHTS, YDEGEE. The length of the CDR3 is 13 residues. Trimming took 2 bases from V and 2 from J, leaving 8 bases between them. DNA of the CDR3: TGTGCCAGCAGCTTTAGGGGAGCCTACGAGCAGTACTTC. This translates into CASSFRGAYEQYF.

Here the CDR3 DNA reads TGTGCCAGCAGCCTGCAGAGGGGTGGGCAGTTCTTC. This encodes CASSLQRGGQFF. The chain joins TRBV11-3 to TRBJ2-1; D may match TRBD1 or TRBD2 (5 bases each). Germline loops: CDR1 SGHNT, CDR2 YENEEA. The CDR3 is 12 amino acids. Trimming left V 5 bases short and J 12 bases short, with 14 bases between. Variable domain in full (rest from reference TRBV11-3 and TRBJ2-1): EAGVVQSPRYKIIEKKQPVAFWCNPISGHNTLYWYLQNLGQGPELLIRYENEEAVDDSQLPKDRFSAERLKGVDSTLKIQPAELGDSAVYLCASSLQRGGQFFGPGTRLTVL.

The chain recombines TRBV5-6 with TRBJ1-4; D is unresolved. The germline V and J ends were trimmed by 2 bases and 4 bases, with 9 bases remaining between them. Germline V gene data show CDR1 as SGHDT and CDR2 as YYEEEE. This CDR3 is built from 14 residues. CDR3 in amino acids: CASSFGQDNEKLFF. CDR3 coding DNA: TGTGCCAGCAGCTTCGGTCAGGATAATGAAAAACTGTTTTTT. The whole variable domain, filled in from reference TRBV5-6 and TRBJ1-4, reads DAGVTQSPTHLIKTRGQQVTLRCSPKSGHDTVSWYQQALGQGPQFIFQYYEEEERQRGNFPDRFSGHQFPNYSSELNVNALLLGDSALYLCASSFGQDNEKLFFGSGTQLSVL.

V and J are TRBV30 and TRBJ2-7; D not resolved. This CDR3 contains 16 residues. The ends were cut back, 2 bases at V and 0 bases at J, with 17 bases in the middle. CDR1 and CDR2 from the germline V gene are GTSNPN and SVGIG (reference sequence). CDR3 residues: CAWSTRLGRSSYEQYF. In DNA, the CDR3 is TGTGCCTGGAGTACCCGACTCGGACGTAGCTCCTACGAGCAGTACTTC.